Sequencing of this TCR beta chain was carried out in a study of blood T cell repertoires in COVID-19. At the level of the study: The United States, Italy and Spain supplied acute and convalescent COVID-19 samples.

The assay was immunoSEQ multiplex PCR, and TCRdb's table has in-frame clones only and misses some. Of over 100,000 clones in the sample, around 86% are singletons; the top ten hold less than 8%. Sequenced input: peripheral blood. The TCR sequence derives from a man aged 70 or older with acute or convalescent COVID-19.

CDR3 residues: CASSQGGHYNYGYTF. The CDR3 DNA sequence: TGTGCCAGCAGCCAAGGGGGACATTATAACTATGGCTACACCTTC. The chain uses TRBV14 and TRBJ1-2; a possible D gene is TRBD1 (6 bases). The CDR3 is 15 residues long. CDR1 and CDR2 from the germline V gene are SGHDN and FVKESK. V was pared by 1 base and J by 1 base, with 10 bases between.